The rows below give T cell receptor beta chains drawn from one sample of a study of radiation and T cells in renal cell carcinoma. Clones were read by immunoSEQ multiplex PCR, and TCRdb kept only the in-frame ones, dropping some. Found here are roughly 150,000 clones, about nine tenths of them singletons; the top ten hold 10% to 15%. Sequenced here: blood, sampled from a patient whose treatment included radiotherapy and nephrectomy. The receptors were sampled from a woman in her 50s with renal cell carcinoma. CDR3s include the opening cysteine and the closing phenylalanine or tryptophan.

cdr3_aa: CASSLDRHEQYF
v_call: TRBV7-3
j_call: TRBJ2-7

cdr3_aa: CASSPQRTTDTQYF
v_call: TRBV10-2
j_call: TRBJ2-3

cdr3_aa: CASSTTGNTEAFF
v_call: TRBV19
j_call: TRBJ1-1

cdr3_aa: CASSHRGDRTDTQYF
v_call: TRBV4-1
j_call: TRBJ2-3

cdr3_aa: CSVSGTLLLETQYF
v_call: TRBV29-1
j_call: TRBJ2-5

cdr3_aa: CASSLAGDTMNTEAFF
v_call: TRBV5-1
j_call: TRBJ1-1

cdr3_aa: CASSQEPYSSYNEQFF
v_call: TRBV4-2
j_call: TRBJ2-1

cdr3_aa: CATSLNRGTSGIQYF
v_call: TRBV15
j_call: TRBJ2-4

cdr3_aa: CSVDEGVNTEAFF
v_call: TRBV29-1
j_call: TRBJ1-1

cdr3_aa: CAWALQGSYGYTF
v_call: TRBV30
j_call: TRBJ1-2

cdr3_aa: CAIPRRGQGAHEQYF
v_call: TRBV10-3
j_call: TRBJ2-7

cdr3_aa: CASNRGGSEKLFF
v_call: TRBV10-1
j_call: TRBJ1-4

cdr3_aa: CASSLDPYYNEQFF
v_call: TRBV5-1
j_call: TRBJ2-1

cdr3_aa: CAIRPDSTYEQYF
v_call: TRBV10-3
j_call: TRBJ2-7

cdr3_aa: CASSLAVGETQYF
v_call: TRBV5-1
j_call: TRBJ2-5

cdr3_aa: CASSLGGQGNGYTF
v_call: TRBV5-1
j_call: TRBJ1-2

cdr3_aa: CASSLDWTRGETQYF
v_call: TRBV5-1
j_call: TRBJ2-5

cdr3_aa: CASSTVGGYTF
v_call: TRBV6-5
j_call: TRBJ1-2

cdr3_aa: CASSIERQVETQYF
v_call: TRBV19
j_call: TRBJ2-5

cdr3_aa: CASRPAVDATNEKLFF
v_call: TRBV5-1
j_call: TRBJ1-4

cdr3_aa: CASSQVTGGDTEAFF
v_call: TRBV4-2
j_call: TRBJ1-1

cdr3_aa: CASSLTGPGSYEQYF
v_call: TRBV7-3
j_call: TRBJ2-7

cdr3_aa: CASNRAYMNTEAFF
v_call: TRBV7-9
j_call: TRBJ1-1

cdr3_aa: CASSFGAGGNYGYTF
v_call: TRBV7-9
j_call: TRBJ1-2